This entry features one T cell receptor beta chain sequence. A much more abundant neighbour one base away suggests this may be a read error. The conserved phenylalanine or tryptophan normally closing the CDR3 is absent here, so this likely arose from a read error. TCRdb reanalysed the PCR reads using MiXCR and keeps one entry per CDR3 protein. The sample lists more than 300,000 distinct CDR3 sequences, over 20% occurring once. Germline V gene data show CDR1 as LGHNA and CDR2 as YSLEER. V was trimmed by 1 base and J by 5 bases, leaving 12 bases between them. The CDR3 sequence is 14 residues long. The data derive from a study of molecular identifiers for immune sequencing clone quantification.

The chain combines TRBV4-3 with TRBJ2-7; D remains unclear. The receptor was derived from a human donor in good health. Some libraries in this study had Jurkat cell RNA spiked in. Material for sequencing was naive CD8+ T cells from blood, with Jurkat cell RNA spiked in. Indicated subset: FACS-sorted CD8+CD4-CCR7+CD45RA+ naive T cells. The CDR3 DNA reads TGCGCCAGCAGCCAAGGCACTACCGACCACGAGCAGTACTCC. It specifies CASSQGTTDHEQYS.